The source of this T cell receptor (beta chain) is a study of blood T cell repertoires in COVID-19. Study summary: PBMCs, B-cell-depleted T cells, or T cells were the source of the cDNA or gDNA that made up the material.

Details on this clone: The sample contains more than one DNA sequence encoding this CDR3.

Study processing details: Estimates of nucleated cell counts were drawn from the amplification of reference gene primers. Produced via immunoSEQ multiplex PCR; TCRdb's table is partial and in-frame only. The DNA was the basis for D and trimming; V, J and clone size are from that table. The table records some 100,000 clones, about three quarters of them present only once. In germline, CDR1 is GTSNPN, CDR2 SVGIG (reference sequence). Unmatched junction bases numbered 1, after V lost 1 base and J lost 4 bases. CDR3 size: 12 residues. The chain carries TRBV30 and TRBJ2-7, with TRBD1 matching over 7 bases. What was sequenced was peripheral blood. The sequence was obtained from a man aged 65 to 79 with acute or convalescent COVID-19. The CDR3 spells CAWSGQGYEQYF. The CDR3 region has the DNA TGTGCCTGGAGTGGACAGGGATACGAGCAGTACTTC. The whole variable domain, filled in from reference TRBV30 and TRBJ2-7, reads SQTIHQWPATLVQPVGSPLSLECTVEGTSNPNLYWYRQAAGRGLQLLFYSVGIGQISSEVPQNLSASRPQDRQFILSSKKLLLSDSGFYLCAWSGQGYEQYFGPGTRLTVT.